The rows below give T cell receptor beta chains drawn from one sample of a study of blood T cell repertoires in COVID-19. Profiled with immunoSEQ multiplex PCR; TCRdb holds only in-frame clones, not every one. The sample lists 45,000 to 50,000 clones, approximately 88% seen once, with around 8% in the top ten. Input material: peripheral blood. These receptors were collected from a man over 45 with acute or convalescent COVID-19. The CDR3 runs from the conserved cysteine through the conserved F or W. The order of the fields is V gene, clone size, D gene, J gene, CDR3 DNA, CDR3 protein. The D gene is left open where the match is weak. Clone size appears in some rows only: once, few, many, or a class for an expanded clone.

V gene: TRBV13
clone size: NA
D gene: TRBD1
J gene: TRBJ1-6
CDR3 DNA: TGTGCCAGCAGCCGAAACCGGGACAGGGGATCACCCCTCCACTTT
CDR3 protein: CASSRNRDRGSPLHF

V gene: TRBV7-2
clone size: few
D gene: NA
J gene: TRBJ1-3
CDR3 DNA: TGTGCCAGCAGCTTAACGGGGGGCGCAAGTGGAAACACCATATATTTT
CDR3 protein: CASSLTGGASGNTIYF

V gene: TRBV18
clone size: NA
D gene: NA
J gene: TRBJ1-1
CDR3 DNA: TGTGCCAGCTCACCACCACCGGGACGGGGGGACACTGAAGCTTTCTTT
CDR3 protein: CASSPPPGRGDTEAFF

V gene: TRBV18
clone size: NA
D gene: TRBD1
J gene: TRBJ2-1
CDR3 DNA: TGTGCCAGCTCACGGCGACAGGGAAGGGTCAATGAGCAGTTCTTC
CDR3 protein: CASSRRQGRVNEQFF

V gene: TRBV19
clone size: once
D gene: TRBD1
J gene: TRBJ1-5
CDR3 DNA: TGTGCCAGTAGTTTTCAGGGGGGTAGGCAGCCCCAGCATTTT
CDR3 protein: CASSFQGGRQPQHF

V gene: TRBV2
clone size: NA
D gene: NA
J gene: TRBJ1-1
CDR3 DNA: TGTGCCAGCAGCCTTGAAGGGGGAGACACTGAAGCTTTCTTT
CDR3 protein: CASSLEGGDTEAFF

V gene: TRBV28
clone size: NA
D gene: NA
J gene: TRBJ2-5
CDR3 DNA: TGTGCCAGCAGTCTACCTATGCTACAGGGCAGAGAGACCCAGTACTTC
CDR3 protein: CASSLPMLQGRETQYF

V gene: TRBV24-1
clone size: NA
D gene: NA
J gene: TRBJ2-3
CDR3 DNA: TGTGCCACCAGTGATCCCGGGACTGGGGATACGCAGTATTTT
CDR3 protein: CATSDPGTGDTQYF

V gene: TRBV7-9
clone size: NA
D gene: NA
J gene: TRBJ2-1
CDR3 DNA: TGTGCCAGCAGCGGTCCCCGGGGAGGCTCCTACAATGAGCAGTTCTTC
CDR3 protein: CASSGPRGGSYNEQFF

V gene: TRBV6-5
clone size: NA
D gene: NA
J gene: TRBJ2-7
CDR3 DNA: TGTGCCAGCAGTCTGGCTGGGGGGTCCTCCTACGAGCAGTACTTC
CDR3 protein: CASSLAGGSSYEQYF

V gene: TRBV4-2
clone size: NA
D gene: NA
J gene: TRBJ2-4
CDR3 DNA: TGTGCCAGCAGCCAAGATCTCAAGGGGGGAGGGATCAAAAACATTCAGTACTTC
CDR3 protein: CASSQDLKGGGIKNIQYF

V gene: TRBV9
clone size: NA
D gene: NA
J gene: TRBJ2-5
CDR3 DNA: TGTGCCAGCAGCCTTACCGGGACACAAGAGACCCAGTACTTC
CDR3 protein: CASSLTGTQETQYF

V gene: TRBV28
clone size: NA
D gene: TRBD1
J gene: TRBJ1-2
CDR3 DNA: TGTGCCAGCAGTCAAACAGGGGTCTATGGCTACACCTTC
CDR3 protein: CASSQTGVYGYTF

V gene: TRBV19
clone size: NA
D gene: TRBD2
J gene: TRBJ2-7
CDR3 DNA: TGTGCCAGTAGTATCGAGCGGGGAGCCTACGAGCAGTACTTC
CDR3 protein: CASSIERGAYEQYF

V gene: TRBV2
clone size: NA
D gene: NA
J gene: TRBJ1-1
CDR3 DNA: TGTGCCAGCAGCCCTCAGGATTCCCCGAACACTGAAGCTTTCTTT
CDR3 protein: CASSPQDSPNTEAFF

V gene: TRBV5-1
clone size: few
D gene: TRBD2
J gene: TRBJ2-1
CDR3 DNA: TGCGCCAGCAGTTACGGACTAGCGGGAGAAATGAATGAGCAGTTCTTC
CDR3 protein: CASSYGLAGEMNEQFF

V gene: TRBV25-1
clone size: NA
D gene: NA
J gene: TRBJ2-1
CDR3 DNA: TGTGCCAGCAGTGAAGCGGGGACTTACAATGAGCAGTTCTTC
CDR3 protein: CASSEAGTYNEQFF

V gene: TRBV18
clone size: NA
D gene: NA
J gene: TRBJ2-5
CDR3 DNA: TGTGCCAGCTCAGGGGTCGCGGGAGAGACCCAGTACTTC
CDR3 protein: CASSGVAGETQYF

V gene: TRBV18
clone size: NA
D gene: NA
J gene: TRBJ2-1
CDR3 DNA: TGTGCCAGCTCTCCGGGAGCAGGGTTAAATGAGCAGTTCTTC
CDR3 protein: CASSPGAGLNEQFF

V gene: TRBV28
clone size: NA
D gene: NA
J gene: TRBJ1-4
CDR3 DNA: TGTGCCAGCAGGCCGCCGGGAAGCGGCGAAAAACTGTTTTTT
CDR3 protein: CASRPPGSGEKLFF